Each of the 25 T cell receptor beta chains below was sequenced from the same sample in a study of blood T cell repertoires in COVID-19. Clones were sequenced by immunoSEQ multiplex PCR, and TCRdb holds only the in-frame ones, with some missing. The sample has around 97,000 clones, about 80% seen once; the top ten hold about 10%. The sample consisted of peripheral blood. The receptors derive from a man aged 70-80 years with acute or convalescent COVID-19.

The chain links TRBV5-1 to TRBJ2-5, with 7 bases that match TRBD1. V lost 4 bases, J lost 4 bases, and 4 bases stayed unmatched. From germline, CDR1 is SGHRS and CDR2 YFSETQ. This CDR3 comprises 13 residues. CDR3 region: CASSLRQGETQYF. DNA of the CDR3: TGCGCCAGCAGCCTAAGACAGGGAGAGACCCAGTACTTC.

The chain carries TRBV2 and TRBJ1-1; D gene ambiguous. This CDR3 comprises 12 residues. V was clipped by 5 bases and J by 7 bases, with 11 bases between them. In germline, CDR1 is SNHLY, CDR2 FYNNEI. The CDR3: CASSRTGSEAFF. The DNA for the CDR3 is TGTGCCAGCAGTCGGACTGGGAGTGAAGCTTTCTTT.

The sample holds one count of this clone. The gene calls are TRBV5-1 and TRBJ2-1; 9 bases map to TRBD1. The CDR3 has 16 amino acids. The V gene's germline CDR1 is SGHRS and CDR2 YFSETQ. V shed 0 bases, J shed 11 bases, and the junction held 12 bases outside the gene matches. CDR3 region: CASSLGGQGRPRKQFF. The CDR3 DNA sequence: TGCGCCAGCAGCTTGGGGGGACAGGGTCGACCACGAAAGCAGTTCTTC.

The CDR3 nucleotides are TGTGCCAGCAGCTCCGAGGGGGGGGCGCATAACTATGGCTACACCTTC. It specifies CASSSEGGAHNYGYTF. The chain joins TRBV7-6 to TRBJ1-2, with D perhaps matching TRBD1 (6 bases). Germline V gives CDR1 SGHVS, CDR2 FNYEAQ. The CDR3 spans 16 residues. Trimming removed 4 bases at V and 1 base at J, with 16 bases between. Using reference TRBV7-6 and TRBJ1-2 for the parts outside the CDR3, the full variable domain is GAGVSQSPRYKVTKRGQDVALRCDPISGHVSLYWYRQALGQGPEFLTYFNYEAQQDKSGLPNDRFSAERPEGSISTLTIQRTEQRDSAMYRCASSSEGGAHNYGYTFGSGTRLTVV.

This clone was seen a single time. The gene calls are TRBV7-2 and TRBJ1-4, with D possibly being TRBD1 (6 bases). The germline V gene encodes CDR1 SGHTA and CDR2 FQGNSA. V was trimmed by 6 bases and J by 5 bases, leaving 16 bases between them. The CDR3 covers 15 residues. The CDR3 DNA follows: TGTGCCAGCAGACCCTCGGGGGGCCTGAATGAAAAACTGTTTTTT. Translating gives CASRPSGGLNEKLFF. The complete variable domain, with remaining parts taken from reference TRBV7-2 and TRBJ1-4, reads GAGVSQSPSNKVTEKGKDVELRCDPISGHTALYWYRQSLGQGLEFLIYFQGNSAPDKSGLPSDRFSAERTGGSVSTLTIQRTQQEDSAVYLCASRPSGGLNEKLFFGSGTQLSVL.

V and J are TRBV5-8 and TRBJ2-1; TRBD1 agrees at 7 bases. Germline loops: CDR1 SGHTS, CDR2 YDEGEE. After removal of 0 bases from V and 10 bases from J, the junction contained 1 base not matched to a gene. The CDR3 contains 12 residues. Here the CDR3 reads CASSLGDREQFF. CDR3 bases: TGTGCCAGCAGCTTGGGGGACAGAGAGCAGTTCTTC.

V usage is TRBV9 and J usage is TRBJ2-2, with 8 bases lining up with TRBD2. Per germline, CDR1 SGDLS and CDR2 YYNGEE. V dropped 4 bases and J dropped 5; count of bases not matched to a gene: 13. The CDR3 contains 17 residues. DNA of the CDR3: TGTGCCAGCAGCCCGGCGGGAGGCGGAGCTATTACCGGGGAGCTGTTTTTT. Translating gives CASSPAGGGAITGELFF.

This sequence joins TRBV28 and TRBJ1-5; D not resolved. The length of the CDR3 is 15 residues. Trimming removed 5 bases from V and 1 base from J, with 12 bases in between. Germline V lookup: CDR1 MDHEN, CDR2 SYDVKM. In nucleotides, the CDR3 is TGTGCCAGCAGTGCCCCGAGGAGCAGCAATCAGCCCCAGCATTTT. Translated, it gives CASSAPRSSNQPQHF.

CDR3 region: CASSLRTGVYGYTF. The CDR3 coding sequence is TGTGCCAGCAGTCTCCGGACAGGGGTCTATGGCTACACCTTC. The J gene is TRBJ1-2, the V gene TRBV28; 9 bases match TRBD1. Per the germline V gene, CDR1 is MDHEN and CDR2 is SYDVKM. CDR3 length: 14 residues. Trimming cost V 5 bases and J 4 bases; bases outside gene matches: 5.

The V gene is TRBV7-2, the J gene TRBJ2-1; D not resolved. The V end lost 0 bases, the J end lost 5 bases, and 11 bases lay between the germline ends. This CDR3 is built from 15 residues. CDR1 is SGHTA and CDR2 is FQGNSA in the germline V gene. The CDR3 region is CASSLAPTTNNEQFF. CDR3 coding DNA: TGTGCCAGCAGCTTAGCTCCGACGACAAACAATGAGCAGTTCTTC.

V and J are TRBV11-2 and TRBJ2-1, with D perhaps TRBD2 (7 bases). The CDR3 contains 16 residues. With 4 bases removed from V and 3 bases from J, the gap between germline ends came to 16 bases. Germline V lookup: CDR1 SGHAT, CDR2 FQNNGV. This chain's CDR3 is CASSSRGLADYNEQFF. Here the CDR3 DNA reads TGTGCCAGCAGCTCCCGGGGGCTAGCGGACTACAATGAGCAGTTCTTC.

About this clone: This sample also contains other DNA sequences that code for the same CDR3. The chain recombines TRBV6-5 with TRBJ2-2; 7 nucleotides agree with TRBD1. This CDR3 is built from 16 residues. The V segment lost 3 bases and the J segment 2 bases; nucleotides outside the gene matches: 6. Germline assignment: CDR1 MNHEY and CDR2 SVGAGI. In DNA form, the CDR3 reads TGTGCCAGCAGTTATTGGGCAGGGGGTAACACCGGGGAGCTGTTTTTT. Translating it yields CASSYWAGGNTGELFF.

V gene TRBV7-2 combines with J gene TRBJ1-1, with no clear D. The CDR3 sequence is 15 residues long. Germline values: CDR1 SGHTA, CDR2 FQGNSA. V lost 5 bases to trimming and J lost 0 bases, with 13 bases between them. DNA for the CDR3: TGTGCCAGCAGCCCGAAAGGAGGGTTGAACACTGAAGCTTTCTTT. This encodes CASSPKGGLNTEAFF.

The chain links TRBV5-4 to TRBJ2-3; 10 positions agree with TRBD2. The CDR3 covers 16 residues. Germline V gives CDR1 SGHNT, CDR2 YYREEE (reference sequence). The V gene end was trimmed by 3 bases and the J gene end by 2 bases; junction bases not matched to a gene: 6. The CDR3 coding sequence is TGTGCCAGCAGCTCACTAGCGGGAATAGTCACAGATACGCAGTATTTT. This gives the protein CASSSLAGIVTDTQYF.

This chain connects TRBV19 to TRBJ2-1, with TRBD2 matching 11 bases. Trimming cost V 5 bases and J 8 bases; bases outside gene matches: 11. Germline loops: CDR1 LNHDA, CDR2 SQIVND (reference sequence). The CDR3 is 16 residues long. CDR3: CASSLTSGKDNDEQFF. The CDR3 DNA reads as TGTGCCAGTAGTTTGACTAGCGGGAAGGATAACGATGAGCAGTTCTTC.

The chain is built from TRBV19 and TRBJ1-4; D is possibly TRBD1 (5 bases). This CDR3 has 15 amino acids. The germline V and J ends were trimmed by 5 bases and 2 bases, with 12 bases remaining between them. Germline CDR1 reads LNHDA; CDR2 reads SQIVND (reference sequence). CDR3 protein: CASSLQGGTNEKLFF. CDR3 bases: TGTGCCAGTAGTCTCCAGGGAGGGACTAATGAAAAACTGTTTTTT.

This chain joins TRBV4-1 and TRBJ2-1, with D hard to call. V was cut by 4 bases and J by 0 bases, with 16 bases left in between. Germline CDR1 and CDR2: MGHRA and YSYEKL. This CDR3 is built from 17 residues. The CDR3: CASSPKPIRSSYNEQFF. The CDR3 DNA reads as TGCGCCAGCAGCCCAAAGCCCATCCGAAGCTCCTACAATGAGCAGTTCTTC.

V usage is TRBV7-3 and J usage is TRBJ2-1; TRBD2 is a possible D gene (6 bases). Germline V gene lookup returns CDR1 SGHTA and CDR2 FQGTGA. The CDR3 consists of 15 residues. Trimming cost V 5 bases and J 4 bases, with 15 bases left between them. The CDR3 region has the DNA TGTGCCAGCAGCGCGCGGGACGCCGTTTACAATGAGCAGTTCTTC. The encoded protein is CASSARDAVYNEQFF. Full variable domain (outside the CDR3, taken from reference TRBV7-3 and TRBJ2-1): GAGVSQTPSNKVTEKGKYVELRCDPISGHTALYWYRQSLGQGPEFLIYFQGTGAADDSGLPNDRFFAVRPEGSVSTLKIQRTERGDSAVYLCASSARDAVYNEQFFGPGTRLTVL.

To note about this clone: Different DNA sequences within this sample yield the same CDR3. V is TRBV11-2 and J is TRBJ2-2; a possible D gene is TRBD2 (5 bases). Germline assignment: CDR1 SGHAT and CDR2 FQNNGV. Deletions cut 1 base from V and 5 bases from J, with 5 bases between. This CDR3 contains 13 residues. CDR3 loop: CASSLAGTGELFF. CDR3 bases: TGTGCCAGCAGCTTAGCGGGGACCGGGGAGCTGTTTTTT. Looking up the rest from reference TRBV11-2 and TRBJ2-2 gives the full variable domain: EAGVAQSPRYKIIEKRQSVAFWCNPISGHATLYWYQQILGQGPKLLIQFQNNGVVDDSQLPKDRFSAERLKGVDSTLKIQPAKLEDSAVYLCASSLAGTGELFFGEGSRLTVL.

The V call is TRBV30, the J call TRBJ2-1; maybe TRBD2 (5 bases). The CDR3 is 12 residues long. Germline CDR1 reads GTSNPN; CDR2 reads SVGIG (reference sequence). Trimming took off 0 bases at V and 7 bases at J, with 7 bases between the two ends. The CDR3 nucleotides are TGTGCCTGGAGTGTACGGGAAAATGAGCAGTTCTTC. It specifies CAWSVRENEQFF.

V usage is TRBV14 and J usage is TRBJ1-2, with 7 bases fitting TRBD1. Germline V gene lookup returns CDR1 SGHDN and CDR2 FVKESK. There are 15 residues in the CDR3. V lost 4 bases, J lost 5 bases, and 10 bases stayed unmatched. CDR3 loop: CASSPHRGAWYGYTF. The CDR3 nucleotides are TGTGCCAGCAGCCCCCACAGGGGTGCCTGGTATGGCTACACCTTC.

The chain employs TRBV6-1 and TRBJ2-3; D is perhaps TRBD1 (6 bases). V lost 3 bases and J lost 4, with 14 bases in between. Germline loops: CDR1 MNHNS, CDR2 SASEGT. This CDR3 contains 15 residues. The CDR3 DNA reads as TGTGCCAGCAGTGAGTACAGGGTTCGCCCAGATACGCAGTATTTT. It encodes CASSEYRVRPDTQYF.

The chain links TRBV30 to TRBJ1-1; D unresolved. V gave up 3 bases and J gave up 1 base, with 12 bases separating them. The germline CDR1 and CDR2 sequences are GTSNPN and SVGIG (reference sequence). CDR3 length equals 14 residues. As DNA, the CDR3 is TGTGCCTGGAGCCAGTGGAGGCAGAACACTGAAGCTTTCTTT. Translation: CAWSQWRQNTEAFF.

V usage is TRBV19 and J usage is TRBJ2-1; possibly TRBD2 for D (5 bases). The CDR3 loop spans 15 amino acids. V dropped 6 bases and J dropped 2 bases, with 14 bases sitting between them. Germline values: CDR1 LNHDA, CDR2 SQIVND (reference sequence). This CDR3 reads CASSLLVTPYNEQFF. As DNA, the CDR3 is TGTGCCAGTAGCCTACTAGTCACGCCCTACAATGAGCAGTTCTTC.

The chain uses TRBV2 and TRBJ2-1; 8 nucleotides match TRBD1. This CDR3 comprises 14 residues. The junction had 10 bases not matched to a gene; V was cut back by 7 bases and J by 8 bases. Germline CDR1 reads SNHLY; CDR2 reads FYNNEI. The CDR3 region has the DNA TGTGCCAGCAAGAGGACAGGGTCCTCGGATGAGCAGTTCTTC. Translated: CASKRTGSSDEQFF.